The clone carrying this TCR beta chain was counted ten times or more. The antigen is not known. The CDR3 is 16 residues long. CDR1 and CDR2 (germline): KGHSH, LQKENI. V dropped 6 bases and J dropped 7 bases, with 24 bases sitting between them. Not a single patient had been given any form of treatment at any point before undergoing thyroid surgery. TCRdb used MiXCR to call clones anew from the PCR reads. The repertoire includes 55,000 or so clones, approximately 17% of them detected once, and about 3% sits in the top ten. This sample was taken from a study of metastatic and nonmetastatic thyroid tumors. Background on the study: Comparison of repertoires was carried out across blood and tumor or nodule tissue from malignant and benign thyroid patients. Findings and caveats of the study: In blood and tumor, TCR beta diversity was reportedly significantly higher in malignant thyroid tumors than in benign nodules.

The specimen sequenced was blood. The source of this sequence is a female donor with papillary thyroid cancer or a benign thyroid nodule (not recorded which). Some clones in this sample may be carry-over from other donors' samples. V gene TRBV18 combines with J gene TRBJ1-2, with D possibly matching TRBD1 (6 bases). CDR3 nucleotides: TGTGCCAGCTCGCCCAACCTTGTGGGGGCAAGGTCTGGCTACACCTTC. Translation: CASSPNLVGARSGYTF.